The 30 T cell receptor beta chains listed next were all sequenced from one sample in a study of CD8 T cells in Susac syndrome. Random hexamers were used to reverse transcribe roughly 0.45 to 1 ug of RNA. TCRdb independently ran MiXCR on the immunoSEQ multiplex PCR reads; one entry per CDR3 protein. The table has 250,000 to 300,000 distinct CDR3 sequences, 70% to 90% seen once. Sample: CD8+ T cells from PBMCs. These receptors all come from a human donor with multiple sclerosis.

The chain recombines TRBV18 with TRBJ2-7, with 14 bases aligning to TRBD2. The germline V gene encodes CDR1 KGHSH and CDR2 LQKENI. The V gene end was trimmed by 6 bases and the J gene end by 0 bases; junction bases not matched to a gene: 10. The CDR3 loop spans 18 amino acids. In DNA form, the CDR3 reads TGTGCCAGCTCGCCTCCGGGACTAGCGGGGGAAAACTCCTACGAGCAGTACTTC. Translated: CASSPPGLAGENSYEQYF.

The table lists this clonotype with a few counts. The chain combines TRBV11-2 with TRBJ2-1; D might be TRBD2 (6 bases). The CDR3 sequence is 14 residues long. Trimming shortened V by 3 bases and J by 4 bases, and 10 bases separated the two germline ends. In germline, CDR1 is SGHAT, CDR2 FQNNGV. The CDR3 spells CASSFKAGYNEQFF. CDR3 in DNA: TGTGCCAGCAGCTTTAAGGCGGGGTACAATGAGCAGTTCTTC.

V is TRBV12-5 and J is TRBJ2-7; TRBD2 is a possible D gene (5 bases). CDR3 length: 14 residues. Per germline, CDR1 LGHNT and CDR2 FRNRAP. V dropped 7 bases and J dropped 2 bases, with 15 bases sitting between them. Here the CDR3 DNA reads TGTGCTAGTGCGTGGTCGAGCGGAACCTACGAGCAGTACTTC. As protein: CASAWSSGTYEQYF.

The chain combines TRBV4-3 with TRBJ1-3; D is ambiguous. This CDR3 has 15 amino acids. Germline CDR1 is LGHNA and CDR2 is YSLEER. With 3 bases removed from V and 0 bases from J, the gap between germline ends came to 9 bases. The CDR3 bases are TGCGCCAGCAGCCACGGACGGAACTCTGGAAACACCATATATTTT. Protein: CASSHGRNSGNTIYF.

This rearrangement joins TRBV30 to TRBJ1-1, with D perhaps TRBD1 (5 bases). The CDR3 is 13 residues long. V gave up 3 bases and J gave up 5 bases, with 13 bases separating them. Germline V CDR1 and CDR2: GTSNPN, SVGIG (reference sequence). CDR3: CAWSHGAGTEAFF. CDR3 coding DNA: TGTGCCTGGAGCCATGGGGCAGGGACTGAAGCTTTCTTT. The variable domain in full, with the rest retrieved from reference TRBV30 and TRBJ1-1, is SQTIHQWPATLVQPVGSPLSLECTVEGTSNPNLYWYRQAAGRGLQLLFYSVGIGQISSEVPQNLSASRPQDRQFILSSKKLLLSDSGFYLCAWSHGAGTEAFFGQGTRLTVV.

The chain has TRBV5-1 and TRBJ2-7; TRBD2 matches 16 bases. This CDR3 has 21 amino acids. J gave up 5 bases and V 4 bases, and 21 bases lay outside the gene matches. Germline assignment: CDR1 SGHRS and CDR2 YFSETQ. The CDR3 protein is CASSPGRVGLAGGPVRNEQYF. The CDR3 DNA is TGCGCCAGCAGCCCTGGCAGAGTGGGACTAGCGGGAGGGCCTGTGCGTAACGAGCAGTACTTC.

This chain joins TRBV27 and TRBJ1-2; D might be TRBD1 (5 bases). Trimming stripped 2 bases from V and 4 bases from J, with 14 bases between. This CDR3 has 15 amino acids. Per the germline V gene, CDR1 is MNHEY and CDR2 is SMNVEV (reference sequence). The chain's CDR3 is CASSLGQGSIYGYTF. CDR3 in DNA: TGTGCCAGCAGTTTAGGGCAGGGTTCTATCTATGGCTACACCTTC.

This clonotype has a single count. The chain carries TRBV6-5 and TRBJ1-2; 10 positions match TRBD1. Per germline, CDR1 MNHEY and CDR2 SVGAGI. V lost 1 base and J lost 8; bases outside the gene matches: 7. The CDR3 runs to 15 residues. This CDR3 reads CASSYLTGGWEGYTF. CDR3 DNA sequence: TGTGCCAGCAGTTACTTGACAGGGGGCTGGGAGGGCTACACCTTC.

This clonotype appeared once. The chain carries TRBV20-1 and TRBJ2-3; D is perhaps TRBD1 or TRBD2 (5 bases each). Looked up from germline, CDR1 is DFQATT and CDR2 is SNEGSKA (reference sequence). The V and J ends lost 6 bases and 2 bases respectively, with 33 bases between them. This CDR3 has 20 amino acids. The CDR3 here is CSASRNSPFSPGRLTDTQYF. The DNA of the CDR3 is TGCAGTGCGAGCCGAAATTCTCCGTTTTCCCCGGGACGGCTCACAGATACGCAGTATTTT.

The chain couples TRBV5-1 to TRBJ2-7; TRBD1 agrees at 11 bases. V gave up 7 bases and J gave up 0 bases; unmatched junction bases: 9. Per the germline V gene, CDR1 is SGHRS and CDR2 is YFSETQ. The CDR3 consists of 16 residues. DNA for the CDR3: TGCGCCAGCGGTTCCCGGACAGGGGGCACCTCCTACGAGCAGTACTTC. This encodes CASGSRTGGTSYEQYF.

This clonotype was detected only once. The chain employs TRBV6-6 and TRBJ2-1, with 10 bases fitting TRBD2. V gave up 5 bases and J gave up 10 bases; unmatched junction bases: 11. The V gene's germline CDR1 is MNHNY and CDR2 SVGAGI (reference sequence). CDR3 length equals 15 residues. This chain's CDR3 is CASSTRAGGSPEQFF. The CDR3 DNA is TGTGCCAGCAGTACACGAGCGGGAGGGAGTCCGGAGCAGTTCTTC.

This clonotype was detected only once. The chain uses TRBV10-1 and TRBJ2-5; D assignment may be TRBD1 or TRBD2 (5 bases each). The CDR3 contains 15 residues. The germline V gene has CDR1 WNHNN and CDR2 SYGVQD (reference sequence). V lost 0 bases and J lost 3, with 11 bases in between. The chain's CDR3 is CASSESMGPKETQYF. The CDR3 DNA follows: TGCGCCAGCAGTGAGTCTATGGGACCAAAAGAGACCCAGTACTTC.

The genes are TRBV7-2 and TRBJ1-4; D is perhaps TRBD1 (5 bases). CDR3 size: 16 residues. Trimming cost V 5 bases and J 4 bases, with 17 bases left between them. Germline values: CDR1 SGHTA, CDR2 FQGNSA. CDR3 DNA: TGTGCCAGCAGCGTAGAACCTCCGGGGGGTAATGAAAAACTGTTTTTT. It encodes CASSVEPPGGNEKLFF.

The genes are TRBV6-4 and TRBJ2-2, with unresolved D. Trimming took off 0 bases at V and 7 bases at J, with 6 bases between the two ends. From germline, CDR1 is MRHNA and CDR2 SNTAGT. There are 13 residues in the CDR3. CDR3 bases: TGTGCCAGCAGTGACTCTGCCAACGGGGAGCTGTTTTTT. This gives the protein CASSDSANGELFF.

The rearrangement links TRBV4-3 to TRBJ2-1; D is unclear. There are 16 residues in the CDR3. CDR1 is LGHNA, CDR2 YSLEER, per germline. Trimming shortened V by 4 bases and J by 8 bases, and 21 bases separated the two germline ends. The CDR3 DNA follows: TGCGCCAGCAGCCCCACGGGTTTCTCCACTTCCGATGAGCAGTTCTTC. It codes for CASSPTGFSTSDEQFF.

This clonotype has a single count. The J gene is TRBJ1-2, the V gene TRBV14; D is possibly TRBD1 (6 bases). CDR1 is SGHDN, CDR2 FVKESK, per germline. V was clipped by 1 base and J by 7 bases, with 16 bases between them. The CDR3 is 15 amino acids. CDR3 loop: CASSQVRGQESGYTF. In nucleotides, the CDR3 is TGTGCCAGCAGCCAAGTGCGGGGACAAGAATCTGGCTACACCTTC.

This clonotype was seen a single time. The rearrangement uses TRBV5-6 and TRBJ2-2; D uncertain. The germline gives CDR1 SGHDT, CDR2 YYEEEE. Trimming left V 9 bases short and J 2 bases short, with 14 bases between. The CDR3 extends over 14 amino acids. Here the CDR3 DNA reads TGTGCCACCCGGTTCAGCGTTAACACCGGGGAGCTGTTTTTT. Translated, it gives CATRFSVNTGELFF.

The chain recombines TRBV5-6 with TRBJ2-4; TRBD1 might be the D (5 bases). V lost 2 bases, J lost 8 bases, and 14 bases lay in between. The CDR3 runs to 14 residues. CDR1 and CDR2 from the germline V gene are SGHDT and YYEEEE. The chain's CDR3 is CASSLQVLGYIQYF. The CDR3 DNA follows: TGTGCCAGCAGCTTACAGGTCCTGGGGTACATTCAGTACTTC.

V usage is TRBV29-1 and J usage is TRBJ2-1; 9 positions match TRBD2. Trimming at V came to 7 bases and at J to 3 bases, leaving 4 bases not matched to a gene. There are 13 residues in the CDR3. Germline CDR1 and CDR2: SQVTM and ANQGSEA. The CDR3 DNA reads as TGCAGCGGGGCACTAGCGGGCTACAATGAGCAGTTCTTC. Translated: CSGALAGYNEQFF.

This clonotype has more than one count but fewer than ten. This chain connects TRBV28 to TRBJ2-2; D unresolved. The germline V gene has CDR1 MDHEN and CDR2 SYDVKM. Trimming stripped 5 bases from V and 2 bases from J, with 6 bases between. This CDR3 contains 13 residues. The CDR3 spells CASSITNTGELFF. The CDR3 DNA follows: TGTGCCAGCAGTATTACTAACACCGGGGAGCTGTTTTTT.

The chain links TRBV7-6 to TRBJ2-1; a weak D match, TRBD1 (5 bases). The CDR3 extends over 13 amino acids. Trimming pared 6 bases from V and 2 bases from J, leaving 8 bases between. Per germline, CDR1 SGHVS and CDR2 FNYEAQ. This CDR3 reads CASRQGAYNEQFF. CDR3 in DNA: TGTGCCAGCAGGCAGGGCGCCTACAATGAGCAGTTCTTC. Variable domain in full (rest from reference TRBV7-6 and TRBJ2-1): GAGVSQSPRYKVTKRGQDVALRCDPISGHVSLYWYRQALGQGPEFLTYFNYEAQQDKSGLPNDRFSAERPEGSISTLTIQRTEQRDSAMYRCASRQGAYNEQFFGPGTRLTVL.

The V gene is TRBV30, the J gene TRBJ2-7, with D perhaps TRBD1 (6 bases). The CDR3 consists of 14 residues. Per germline, CDR1 GTSNPN and CDR2 SVGIG (reference sequence). The germline V and J ends were trimmed by 2 bases and 6 bases, with 17 bases remaining between them. The CDR3 region has the DNA TGTGCCTGGAGTCTCCAAGGGGGATTTGGCGAGCAGTACTTC. It yields the protein CAWSLQGGFGEQYF.

This rearrangement joins TRBV28 to TRBJ1-4; D ambiguous. Germline values: CDR1 MDHEN, CDR2 SYDVKM. Trimming pared 3 bases from V and 4 bases from J, leaving 12 bases between. This CDR3 is 15 amino acids long. The CDR3: CASSFRPFYNEKLFF. Written as DNA, the CDR3 is TGTGCCAGCAGTTTCCGACCGTTTTATAATGAAAAACTGTTTTTT.

The chain employs TRBV20-1 and TRBJ1-5; D remains unclear. The CDR3 runs 13 residues. CDR1 and CDR2 from the germline V gene are DFQATT and SNEGSKA (reference sequence). V lost 6 bases, J lost 3 bases, and 12 bases lay in between. The CDR3: CSAHSLFNQPQHF. The CDR3 bases are TGCAGTGCCCACTCCCTGTTCAATCAGCCCCAGCATTTT.

The V and J genes are TRBV7-9 and TRBJ2-6; maybe TRBD1 (5 bases). Trimming stripped 4 bases from V and 0 bases from J, with 10 bases between. The CDR3 sequence is 16 residues long. Per germline, CDR1 SEHNR and CDR2 FQNEAQ (reference sequence). CDR3 in amino acids: CASSSPGYSGANVLTF. In DNA, the CDR3 is TGTGCCAGCAGCTCCCCAGGGTACTCTGGGGCCAACGTCCTGACTTTC.

The chain is built from TRBV27 and TRBJ1-5; unclear D gene. The CDR3 has 13 amino acids. The V end lost 4 bases, the J end lost 4 bases, and 8 bases lay between the germline ends. Germline V gene data show CDR1 as MNHEY and CDR2 as SMNVEV (reference sequence). CDR3 sequence: CASSSIGNQPQHF. CDR3 nucleotide sequence: TGTGCCAGCAGTTCTATCGGAAATCAGCCCCAGCATTTT.

The gene calls are TRBV15 and TRBJ2-1; D is perhaps TRBD2 (5 bases). The CDR3 is made up of 13 amino acids. Trimming removed 5 bases from V and 7 bases from J, with 12 bases in between. Germline V gives CDR1 LNHNV, CDR2 YYDKDF (reference sequence). The CDR3 coding sequence is TGTGCCACCAGCGTAGAGGGTGCGAATGAGCAGTTCTTC. Encoded protein: CATSVEGANEQFF.

This chain connects TRBV6-5 to TRBJ2-5; TRBD2 matches 12 bases. Germline V gene sequence: CDR1 MNHEY, CDR2 SVGAGI. V lost 2 bases, J lost 2 bases, and 9 bases stayed unmatched. CDR3 length equals 18 residues. The CDR3 DNA is TGTGCCAGCAGTTACCCCATTGGGCTAGCGGGAGGGCAAGAGACCCAGTACTTC. It translates to CASSYPIGLAGGQETQYF.

J is TRBJ1-1 and V is TRBV30, with D uncertain. V was pared by 3 bases and J by 8 bases, with 16 bases between. Germline V gives CDR1 GTSNPN, CDR2 SVGIG (reference sequence). The CDR3 spans 13 residues. The CDR3, as DNA: TGTGCCTGGAGCCTGCCGGTAGGATCCGAAGCTTTCTTT. Translation gives CAWSLPVGSEAFF.

This sequence joins TRBV28 and TRBJ1-5; D ambiguous. Germline CDR1 reads MDHEN; CDR2 reads SYDVKM. V lost 7 bases, J lost 0 bases, and 19 bases lay in between. The CDR3 length is 17 residues. CDR3 DNA sequence: TGTGCCAGCACCGTTTACGCGACTTCCTATAGCAATCAGCCCCAGCATTTT. Translating it yields CASTVYATSYSNQPQHF.